The 20 T cell receptor beta chains given below trace back to one sample, sequenced in a study of blood T cell repertoires in COVID-19 (TCRdb year 2020). The protocol used for the library was the immunoSEQ multiplex PCR assay. TCRdb stores this immuneACCESS table with in-frame sequences only. Part of the clones is absent; in the studies checked, under half of the shortfall reflects unresolved V genes, and no reason is known for the rest. A total of over 200,000 clones appear in this sample, around 90% of them only once. Around 0.7% of the sample lies in the top ten. Material: peripheral blood. These receptors all come from a human donor in a cohort sampled during active COVID-19.

This rearrangement joins TRBV7-2 to TRBJ1-2, with a weak D call TRBD1 (5 bases). V was shortened by 1 base and J by 2 bases, with 17 bases between the two germline ends. From germline, CDR1 is SGHTA and CDR2 FQGNSA. The CDR3 is 17 amino acids. CDR3 coding DNA: TGTGCCAGCAGCTTAGATGGATGGGGCAGCACAAACTATGGCTACACCTTC. Translated, it gives CASSLDGWGSTNYGYTF.

In its sample, this clone was seen once. CDR3 in amino acids: CAVGDLPGDTQYF. The CDR3 nucleotides are TGCGCCGTCGGGGACTTACCCGGGGATACGCAGTATTTT. The gene calls are TRBV23-1 and TRBJ2-3, with D maybe TRBD2 (6 bases). TRBV23-1 is identified as an open reading frame with a role that is uncertain. Trimming removed 11 bases from V and 6 bases from J, with 18 bases in between. CDR3 length: 13 amino acids.

The genes are TRBV27 and TRBJ2-6; a weak D match, TRBD2 (6 bases). The CDR3 contains 17 residues. Trimming left V 4 bases short and J 0 bases short, with 13 bases between. The germline CDR1 and CDR2 sequences are MNHEY and SMNVEV (reference sequence). CDR3 nucleotide sequence: TGTGCCAGCAGTTCCTGGGACTCAAGCTCTGGGGCCAACGTCCTGACTTTC. Translation gives CASSSWDSSSGANVLTF.

The chain carries TRBV11-3 and TRBJ2-1; possibly TRBD2 for D (5 bases). Germline lookup yields CDR1 SGHNT and CDR2 YENEEA. Deletions cut 5 bases from V and 0 bases from J, with 11 bases between. The CDR3 has 15 amino acids. CDR3 in DNA: TGTGCCAGCAGCCCCAGCGGAAACTCCTACAATGAGCAGTTCTTC. Translating it yields CASSPSGNSYNEQFF.

The chain is built from TRBV7-8 and TRBJ1-5, with no clear D. The V end lost 4 bases, the J end lost 0 bases, and 7 bases lay between the germline ends. CDR3 length equals 14 residues. CDR1 and CDR2 from the germline V gene are SGHVS and FQNEAQ. The CDR3 DNA reads as TGTGCCAGCAGCTCGGAGGTTAGCAATCAGCCCCAGCATTTT. Amino acid sequence: CASSSEVSNQPQHF. Full variable domain (rest looked up from reference TRBV7-8 and TRBJ1-5): GAGVSQSPRYKVAKRGQDVALRCDPISGHVSLFWYQQALGQGPEFLTYFQNEAQLDKSGLPSDRFFAERPEGSVSTLKIQRTQQEDSAVYLCASSSEVSNQPQHFGDGTRLSIL.

V usage is TRBV14 and J usage is TRBJ1-4; 9 bases fit TRBD1. This CDR3 is built from 14 residues. The V gene's germline CDR1 is SGHDN and CDR2 FVKESK. J gave up 7 bases and V 3 bases, and 3 bases lay outside the gene matches. CDR3 DNA: TGTGCCAGCAGCCAGAGACAGGGGGGTGAAAAACTGTTTTTT. Its translation: CASSQRQGGEKLFF.

V is TRBV19 and J is TRBJ1-3, with no clear D. The germline gives CDR1 LNHDA, CDR2 SQIVND (reference sequence). The CDR3 runs 14 residues. V lost 0 bases to trimming and J lost 4 bases, with 7 bases between them. CDR3 region: CASSIDRSGNTIYF. CDR3 DNA sequence: TGTGCCAGTAGTATAGACAGGTCCGGAAACACCATATATTTT.

The CDR3 DNA follows: TGTGCCAGCAGTTTGTATGGAGTTTCGAACACTGAAGCTTTCTTT. Translating it yields CASSLYGVSNTEAFF. This chain connects TRBV28 to TRBJ1-1; no reliable D call. V was pared by 3 bases and J by 1 base, with 12 bases between. The germline V gene has CDR1 MDHEN and CDR2 SYDVKM. The CDR3 sequence is 15 residues long.

The rearrangement uses TRBV5-6 and TRBJ2-7, with 9 bases lining up with TRBD1. Trimming removed 6 bases from V and 3 bases from J; junction bases left unmatched: 7. This CDR3 contains 14 residues. CDR1 and CDR2 (germline): SGHDT, YYEEEE. The CDR3 DNA reads TGTGCCAGCAACAACGACAGGGGGTTCTACGAGCAGTACTTC. Amino acids: CASNNDRGFYEQYF.

The chain is built from TRBV6-5 and TRBJ2-7, with a tentative D call TRBD1 (5 bases). The CDR3 is made up of 13 amino acids. The germline V gene has CDR1 MNHEY and CDR2 SVGAGI. Trimming removed 2 bases from V and 3 bases from J, with 8 bases in between. The CDR3 DNA is TGTGCCAGCAGTTACCAGGGCGGCTACGAGCAGTACTTC. This codes for CASSYQGGYEQYF.

The chain joins TRBV6-5 to TRBJ2-7; D perhaps matches TRBD1 (5 bases). V gave up 6 bases and J gave up 4 bases, with 13 bases separating them. The CDR3 sequence is 13 residues long. Germline V gives CDR1 MNHEY, CDR2 SVGAGI. CDR3 DNA sequence: TGTGCCAGCAGCTCCCGGACATTGTACGAGCAGTACTTC. Its translation is CASSSRTLYEQYF.

The chain joins TRBV28 to TRBJ2-7; TRBD2 is a possible D gene (5 bases). The CDR3 spans 15 residues. Germline CDR1 reads MDHEN; CDR2 reads SYDVKM. The V end lost 7 bases, the J end lost 4 bases, and 20 bases lay between the germline ends. The CDR3 nucleotides read TGTGCCAGCACCCTCAGAAGATGGGAGCGGTACGAGCAGTACTTC. It specifies CASTLRRWERYEQYF.

The gene calls are TRBV5-4 and TRBJ2-7, with 11 nucleotides matching TRBD2. Trimming cost V 5 bases and J 2 bases; bases outside gene matches: 6. The CDR3 has 15 amino acids. The germline CDR1 and CDR2 sequences are SGHNT and YYREEE (reference sequence). The chain's CDR3 is CASRPVAGGPYEQYF. For the CDR3, the DNA is TGTGCCAGCAGGCCGGTAGCGGGGGGGCCCTACGAGCAGTACTTC.

The CDR3 protein is CASIAKGAVTYNEQFF. The CDR3 DNA reads as TGTGCCAGCATAGCCAAGGGGGCAGTAACCTACAATGAGCAGTTCTTC. The rearrangement uses TRBV7-9 and TRBJ2-1, with 7 bases lining up with TRBD1. The CDR3 covers 16 residues. Looked up from germline, CDR1 is SEHNR and CDR2 is FQNEAQ (reference sequence). The ends lost 7 bases at V and 2 bases at J; junction bases unmatched: 11. Full variable domain (missing parts from reference TRBV7-9 and TRBJ2-1): DTGVSQNPRHKITKRGQNVTFRCDPISEHNRLYWYRQTLGQGPEFLTYFQNEAQLEKSRLLSDRFSAERPKGSFSTLEIQRTEQGDSAMYLCASIAKGAVTYNEQFFGPGTRLTVL.

In nucleotides, the CDR3 is TGTGCCATCAGAGGGACACATACGAACACTGAAGCTTTCTTT. This gives the protein CAIRGTHTNTEAFF. The chain couples TRBV10-3 to TRBJ1-1; TRBD1 is a possible D gene (6 bases). This CDR3 is 14 amino acids long. V was cut by 6 bases and J by 1 base, with 12 bases left in between. Germline CDR1 is ENHRY and CDR2 is SYGVKD.

This chain uses TRBV6-2 or TRBV6-3 with TRBJ1-2; the D is unclear. Looked up from germline, CDR1 is MNHEY and CDR2 is SVGEGT. The CDR3 extends over 12 amino acids. Trimming removed 0 bases from V and 10 bases from J, with 9 bases in between. This CDR3 reads CASSYSRRFYTF. The CDR3 nucleotides are TGTGCCAGCAGTTACTCGAGGAGATTCTACACCTTC.

The chain carries TRBV2 and TRBJ1-1; 7 bases align to TRBD1. The CDR3 loop spans 13 amino acids. Germline-derived CDR1 and CDR2 are SNHLY and FYNNEI. The junction had 5 bases not matched to a gene; V was cut back by 6 bases and J by 4 bases. The CDR3 sequence is CASRYRGGTEAFF. For the CDR3, the DNA is TGTGCCAGCAGATACAGGGGTGGCACTGAAGCTTTCTTT.

A single count supports this clone. This chain links TRBV11-2 with TRBJ1-1; possibly TRBD1 for D (6 bases). Trimming removed 5 bases from V and 2 bases from J, with 18 bases in between. The CDR3 covers 16 residues. Germline lookup yields CDR1 SGHAT and CDR2 FQNNGV. This chain's CDR3 is CASSPKPRTANTEAFF. The CDR3, as DNA: TGTGCCAGCAGCCCGAAGCCTCGGACAGCTAACACTGAAGCTTTCTTT.

This rearrangement joins TRBV25-1 to TRBJ1-3; D ambiguous. Germline V gene sequence: CDR1 MGHDK, CDR2 SYGVNS. Trimming cost V 7 bases and J 0 bases, with 7 bases left between them. This CDR3 contains 13 residues. The CDR3 protein is CASNQVSGNTIYF. CDR3 DNA sequence: TGTGCCAGCAACCAGGTCTCTGGAAACACCATATATTTT.

This chain links TRBV7-3 with TRBJ2-6; D gene ambiguous. The germline CDR1 and CDR2 sequences are SGHTA and FQGTGA. The CDR3 has 18 residues. V was shortened by 2 bases and J by 0 bases, with 14 bases between the two germline ends. CDR3 nucleotide sequence: TGTGCCAGCAGCTTAGGGTTTGGCGGTGCCTCTGGGGCCAACGTCCTGACTTTC. This codes for CASSLGFGGASGANVLTF.